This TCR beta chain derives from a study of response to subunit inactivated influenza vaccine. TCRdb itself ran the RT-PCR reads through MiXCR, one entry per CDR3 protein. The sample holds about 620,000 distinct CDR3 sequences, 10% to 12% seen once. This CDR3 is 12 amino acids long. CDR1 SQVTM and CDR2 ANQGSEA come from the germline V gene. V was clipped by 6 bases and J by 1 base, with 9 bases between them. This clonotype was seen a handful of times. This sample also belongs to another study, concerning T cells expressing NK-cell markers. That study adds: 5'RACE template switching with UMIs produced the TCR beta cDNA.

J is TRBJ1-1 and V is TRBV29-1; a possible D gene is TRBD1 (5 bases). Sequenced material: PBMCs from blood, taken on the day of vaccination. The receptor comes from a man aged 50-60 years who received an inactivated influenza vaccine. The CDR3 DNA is TGCAGCGTAGCAACAGGGAACACTGAAGCTTTCTTT. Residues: CSVATGNTEAFF.